This TCR beta chain was captured in a study of cytomegalovirus exposure and HLA in healthy donors. Whereas donors were nominally healthy upon sampling, unrecorded immune exposures were probable. Trimming stripped 1 base from V and 5 bases from J, with 14 bases between. The CDR3 spans 15 residues. CDR1 is SGHTA and CDR2 is FQGNSA in the germline V gene. PCR employed 60 Vbeta and 13 Jbeta primers. Produced via immunoSEQ multiplex PCR; TCRdb's table is partial and in-frame only. The profile shows around 140,000 clones, about 70% of them singletons. The clonotype comes from a male donor in good health and CMV-seronegative. The chain uses TRBV7-2 and TRBJ1-2; a possible D gene is TRBD1 (5 bases). Input material: PBMCs. DNA for the CDR3: TGTGCCAGCAGCTTAGGGCGGGGACTACCTTATGGCTACACCTTC. This gives the protein CASSLGRGLPYGYTF.